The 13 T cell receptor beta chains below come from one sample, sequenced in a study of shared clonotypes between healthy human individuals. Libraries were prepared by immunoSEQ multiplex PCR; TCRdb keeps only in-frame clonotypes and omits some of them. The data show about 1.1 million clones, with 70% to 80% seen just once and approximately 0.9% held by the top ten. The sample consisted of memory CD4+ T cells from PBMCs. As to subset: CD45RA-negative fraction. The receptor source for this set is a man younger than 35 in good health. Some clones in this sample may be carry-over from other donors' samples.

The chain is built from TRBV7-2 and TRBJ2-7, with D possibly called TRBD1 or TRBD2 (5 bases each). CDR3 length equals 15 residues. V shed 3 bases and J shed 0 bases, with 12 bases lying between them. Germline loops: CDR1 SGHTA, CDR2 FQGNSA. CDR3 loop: CASSFSRGSSYEQYF. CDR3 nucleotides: TGTGCCAGCAGCTTTTCGAGGGGAAGCTCCTACGAGCAGTACTTC.

The CDR3 sequence is CASSHPGQRSNEQFF. CDR3 nucleotides: TGTGCCAGCAGCCATCCGGGACAGCGAAGCAATGAGCAGTTCTTC. The rearrangement joins TRBV4-2 to TRBJ2-1, with TRBD1 matching 7 bases. The germline V gene encodes CDR1 LGHNA and CDR2 YNFKEQ. This CDR3 has 15 amino acids. V trimming: 3 bases; J trimming: 6 bases; junction bases outside the gene matches: 8.

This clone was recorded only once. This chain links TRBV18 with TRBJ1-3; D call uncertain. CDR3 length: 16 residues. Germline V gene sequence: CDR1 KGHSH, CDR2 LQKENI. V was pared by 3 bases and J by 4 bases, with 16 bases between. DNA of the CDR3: TGTGCCAGCTCACCCCCGAACGTTCGGAGGGGAAACACCATATATTTT. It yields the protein CASSPPNVRRGNTIYF.

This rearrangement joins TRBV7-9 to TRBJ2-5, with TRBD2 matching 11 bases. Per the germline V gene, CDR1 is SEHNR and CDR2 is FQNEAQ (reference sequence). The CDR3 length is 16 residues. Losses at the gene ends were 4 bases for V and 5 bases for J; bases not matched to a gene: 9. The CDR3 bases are TGTGCCAGCAGCTCTTTTAGCGGGAGGGCCGGTGAGACCCAGTACTTC. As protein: CASSSFSGRAGETQYF. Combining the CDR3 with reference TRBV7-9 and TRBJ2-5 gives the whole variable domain DTGVSQNPRHKITKRGQNVTFRCDPISEHNRLYWYRQTLGQGPEFLTYFQNEAQLEKSRLLSDRFSAERPKGSFSTLEIQRTEQGDSAMYLCASSSFSGRAGETQYFGPGTRLLVL.

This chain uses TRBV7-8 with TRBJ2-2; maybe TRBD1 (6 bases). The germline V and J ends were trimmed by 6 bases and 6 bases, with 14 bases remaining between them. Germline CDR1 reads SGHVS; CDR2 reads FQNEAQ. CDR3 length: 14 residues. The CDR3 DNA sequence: TGTGCCAGCAGATATACAGGGTTTGCCGGGGAGCTGTTTTTT. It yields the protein CASRYTGFAGELFF.

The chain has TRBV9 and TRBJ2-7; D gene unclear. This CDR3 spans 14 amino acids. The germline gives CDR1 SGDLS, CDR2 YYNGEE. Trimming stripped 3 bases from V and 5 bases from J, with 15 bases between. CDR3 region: CASSASPGNHEQYF. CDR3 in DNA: TGTGCCAGCAGCGCATCGCCTGGGAACCACGAGCAGTACTTC.

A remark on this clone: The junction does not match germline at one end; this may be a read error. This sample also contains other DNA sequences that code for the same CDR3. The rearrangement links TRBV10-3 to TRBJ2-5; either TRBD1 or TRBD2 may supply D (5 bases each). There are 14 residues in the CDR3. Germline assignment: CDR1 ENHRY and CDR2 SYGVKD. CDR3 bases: TGTGCCATCAGTGAGTCGGGACGCAGAGAGACTCAGTACTTC. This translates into CAISESGRRETQYF.

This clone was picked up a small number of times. CDR3 coding DNA: TGTGCCAGCAGCCCCCCTAGACCCTGGGAGACCCAGTACTTC. This codes for CASSPPRPWETQYF. The chain combines TRBV7-2 with TRBJ2-5, with D unresolved. Looked up from germline, CDR1 is SGHTA and CDR2 is FQGNSA. Trimming pared 5 bases from V and 5 bases from J, leaving 15 bases between. The CDR3 extends over 14 amino acids.

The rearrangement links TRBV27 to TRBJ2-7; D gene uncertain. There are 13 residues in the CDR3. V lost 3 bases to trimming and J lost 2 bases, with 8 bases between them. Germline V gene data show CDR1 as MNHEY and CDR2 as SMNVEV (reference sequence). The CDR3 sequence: CASSFIGTYEQYF. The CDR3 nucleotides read TGTGCCAGCAGTTTCATTGGAACCTACGAGCAGTACTTC.

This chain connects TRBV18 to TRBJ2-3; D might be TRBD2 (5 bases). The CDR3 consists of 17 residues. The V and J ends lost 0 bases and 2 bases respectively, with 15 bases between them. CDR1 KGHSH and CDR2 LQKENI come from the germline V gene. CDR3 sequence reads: CASSPPQIAPHTDTQYF. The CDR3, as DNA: TGTGCCAGCTCACCACCCCAAATAGCGCCCCACACAGATACGCAGTATTTT.

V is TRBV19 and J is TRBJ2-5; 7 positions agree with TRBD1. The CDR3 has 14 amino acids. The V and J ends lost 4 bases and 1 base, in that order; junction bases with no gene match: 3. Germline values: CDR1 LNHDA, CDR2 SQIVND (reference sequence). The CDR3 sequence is CASSTGQAQETQYF. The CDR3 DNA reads TGTGCCAGTAGTACAGGACAGGCCCAAGAGACCCAGTACTTC. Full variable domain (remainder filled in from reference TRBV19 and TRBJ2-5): DGGITQSPKYLFRKEGQNVTLSCEQNLNHDAMYWYRQDPGQGLRLIYYSQIVNDFQKGDIAEGYSVSREKKESFPLTVTSAQKNPTAFYLCASSTGQAQETQYFGPGTRLLVL.

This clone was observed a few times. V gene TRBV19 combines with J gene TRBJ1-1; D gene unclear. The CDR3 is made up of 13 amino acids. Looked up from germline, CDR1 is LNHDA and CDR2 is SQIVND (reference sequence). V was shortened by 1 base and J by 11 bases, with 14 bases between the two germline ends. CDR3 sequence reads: CASSIVGLGVAFF. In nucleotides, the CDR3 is TGTGCCAGTAGTATAGTCGGACTTGGAGTTGCTTTCTTT. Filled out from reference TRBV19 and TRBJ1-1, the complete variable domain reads DGGITQSPKYLFRKEGQNVTLSCEQNLNHDAMYWYRQDPGQGLRLIYYSQIVNDFQKGDIAEGYSVSREKKESFPLTVTSAQKNPTAFYLCASSIVGLGVAFFGQGTRLTVV.

The CDR3 DNA follows: TGTGCCAGCAGTTACTCCGTGGGGCAGTCCACAGATACGCAGTATTTT. This encodes CASSYSVGQSTDTQYF. This chain joins TRBV27 and TRBJ2-3; a weak D match, TRBD1 (5 bases). The ends were cut back, 4 bases at V and 2 bases at J, with 16 bases in the middle. The germline gives CDR1 MNHEY, CDR2 SMNVEV (reference sequence). The CDR3 has 16 amino acids.